This entry is about one TCR beta chain. The data stem from a study of CD8+ T cells in alopecia areata. Treatment of the sample: oral pan-JAK inhibitor, 5-10 mg twice daily. Sorted out of PBMCs were CD4+ T cells and CD8+ T cells. RNA extraction and reverse transcription yielded cDNA as sequencing template. Sequenced by immunoSEQ multiplex PCR; TCRdb stores in-frame clones only, minus some. Of more than 150,000 clones listed, 40% to 65% are singletons. V lost 5 bases and J 0 bases, leaving 26 bases between the germline ends. The CDR3 runs 20 residues. CDR1 is SGHVS, CDR2 FQNEAQ, per germline. The TCR sequence derives from a human donor with alopecia areata. The J gene is TRBJ2-1, the V gene TRBV7-8; a possible D gene is TRBD1 (6 bases). The material was CD8+ T cells sorted from blood, obtained around week 53, from a patient treated with tofacitinib. CDR3 bases: TGTGCCAGCAGCGTAGGGGCCCCCCCGGTGGGACAAGGCTCCTACAATGAGCAGTTCTTC. Its translation is CASSVGAPPVGQGSYNEQFF.